Below, 24 T cell receptor beta chains from the same sample are listed, as sequenced in a study of CD8 T cells in ankylosing spondylitis. TCRdb re-analysed the 5' RACE reads in MiXCR, keeping a single row per CDR3 protein. The table lists roughly 150,000 distinct CDR3 sequences, roughly 34% of them singletons. Sequencing was performed on synovial fluid, either unsorted or a sorted T cell fraction (not recorded which). The origin of the receptors is a male donor with ankylosing spondylitis.

This clonotype appeared many times. The gene calls are TRBV6-1 and TRBJ1-5; 9 bases fit TRBD1. V was clipped by 6 bases and J by 4 bases; unmatched bases: 10. The CDR3 consists of 16 residues. CDR1 and CDR2 from the germline V gene are MNHNS and SASEGT. The DNA for the CDR3 is TGTGCCAGCAGGGGACAGGGAACCGGCGGGAATCAGCCCCAGCATTTT. Amino acids: CASRGQGTGGNQPQHF.

The genes are TRBV29-1 and TRBJ2-7; 8 bases agree with TRBD1. V lost 6 bases, J lost 5 bases, and 12 bases stayed unmatched. The CDR3 loop spans 14 amino acids. CDR1 and CDR2 from the germline V gene are SQVTM and ANQGSEA. The CDR3 DNA follows: TGCAGCGTGGACCTAGGACAGGGTGGGGACGAGCAGTACTTC. This translates into CSVDLGQGGDEQYF.

V usage is TRBV2 and J usage is TRBJ2-1, with TRBD2 matching 11 bases. Germline lookup yields CDR1 SNHLY and CDR2 FYNNEI. The CDR3 sequence is 16 residues long. Germline trimming cut 8 bases from V and 4 bases from J; bases unmatched to any gene: 10. The CDR3 is CASLLRGLAEYNEQFF. In DNA, the CDR3 is TGTGCCAGCTTACTGAGGGGACTAGCGGAGTACAATGAGCAGTTCTTC.

This rearrangement joins TRBV2 to TRBJ2-1, with D possibly being TRBD1 (6 bases). Germline V CDR1 and CDR2: SNHLY, FYNNEI. Trimming took off 7 bases at V and 3 bases at J, with 10 bases between the two ends. There are 13 residues in the CDR3. Here the CDR3 reads CASKEQGYNEQFF. The CDR3 DNA reads as TGTGCCAGCAAAGAACAGGGCTACAATGAGCAGTTCTTC.

This clonotype came up many times. J is TRBJ2-1 and V is TRBV6-2 or TRBV6-3, with 12 bases aligning to TRBD2. The trim removed 3 bases at V and 7 bases at J, leaving 7 bases unmatched. The CDR3 is 16 amino acids. Germline V gene lookup returns CDR1 MNHEY and CDR2 SVGEGT. Written as DNA, the CDR3 is TGTGCCAGCAGTTATAGGCTAGCGGGAGGGGGGAATGAGCAGTTCTTC. It translates to CASSYRLAGGGNEQFF.

In this sample, this clonotype turned up a few times. The chain couples TRBV11-3 to TRBJ1-1; possibly TRBD1 for D (6 bases). V lost 7 bases to trimming and J lost 1 base, with 13 bases between them. The length of the CDR3 is 14 residues. Germline V gene lookup returns CDR1 SGHNT and CDR2 YENEEA. The CDR3 sequence: CASKRGEANTEAFF. CDR3 sequence (DNA): TGTGCCAGCAAAAGGGGGGAGGCGAACACTGAAGCTTTCTTT.

The chain joins TRBV6-5 to TRBJ1-4; perhaps TRBD1 as D (5 bases). V lost 4 bases to trimming and J lost 5 bases, with 11 bases between them. From germline, CDR1 is MNHEY and CDR2 SVGAGI. The CDR3 spans 14 residues. The CDR3 loop is CASSFRDRNEKLFF. CDR3 nucleotide sequence: TGTGCCAGCAGTTTCCGGGACCGCAATGAAAAACTGTTTTTT.

This clonotype was detected many times. The CDR3 sequence is CASRSTGTGYYEQYF. The CDR3 bases are TGTGCCAGCAGGTCGACCGGGACAGGGTACTACGAGCAGTACTTC. The V call is TRBV28, the J call TRBJ2-7, with 9 bases identical to TRBD1. V trimming: 6 bases; J trimming: 3 bases; junction bases outside the gene matches: 9. The germline CDR1 and CDR2 sequences are MDHEN and SYDVKM. The CDR3 extends over 15 amino acids.

This clonotype was seen at least ten times. The V and J genes are TRBV11-2 and TRBJ1-2; D uncertain. The CDR3 loop spans 12 amino acids. The V and J ends lost 8 bases and 7 bases respectively, with 14 bases between them. The germline gives CDR1 SGHAT, CDR2 FQNNGV. CDR3 loop: CASQAPPGGYTF. CDR3 nucleotides: TGTGCCAGCCAGGCCCCACCGGGTGGCTACACCTTC.

This clonotype has more than one count but fewer than ten. The V gene is TRBV7-3, the J gene TRBJ2-1, with TRBD1 matching over 7 bases. The CDR3 length is 16 residues. Germline assignment: CDR1 SGHTA and CDR2 FQGTGA. The V and J ends lost 0 bases and 5 bases, in that order; junction bases with no gene match: 7. The CDR3 DNA is TGTGCCAGCAGCTTAACCCCCCGGACAGGTCACAATGAGCAGTTCTTC. Translated, it gives CASSLTPRTGHNEQFF.

This clonotype was seen at least ten times. V is TRBV14 and J is TRBJ1-4; 7 nucleotides align to TRBD1. Looked up from germline, CDR1 is SGHDN and CDR2 is FVKESK. CDR3 length: 13 residues. V lost 2 bases and J lost 8; bases outside the gene matches: 2. The CDR3 DNA follows: TGTGCCAGCAGCCAAACAGGGGACGAAAAACTGTTTTTT. Encoded protein: CASSQTGDEKLFF.

This clonotype has a handful of counts. The chain uses TRBV20-1 and TRBJ2-5, with 7 bases fitting TRBD1. CDR3 length: 12 residues. J was trimmed by 3 bases and V by 3 bases; bases with no gene match: 1. The germline gives CDR1 DFQATT, CDR2 SNEGSKA (reference sequence). CDR3: CSARTGKETQYF. The CDR3 DNA is TGCAGTGCTAGGACAGGGAAAGAGACCCAGTACTTC.

The chain employs TRBV11-3 and TRBJ2-5, with TRBD2 matching 8 bases. The CDR3 is made up of 16 amino acids. The junction had 12 bases not matched to a gene; V was cut back by 8 bases and J by 1 base. CDR1 and CDR2 (germline): SGHNT, YENEEA. CDR3 residues: CASSKGSGGLQETQYF. In DNA form, the CDR3 reads TGTGCCAGCTCAAAGGGCAGCGGGGGCCTCCAAGAGACCCAGTACTTC.

This clonotype was seen more than once but under ten times. This rearrangement joins TRBV27 to TRBJ2-1; D not certain. CDR3 length: 13 residues. V lost 6 bases and J 3 bases, leaving 9 bases between the germline ends. Germline loops: CDR1 MNHEY, CDR2 SMNVEV (reference sequence). CDR3 region: CASRGVVYNEQFF. The CDR3 coding sequence is TGTGCCAGCAGGGGCGTGGTCTACAATGAGCAGTTCTTC.

The chain is built from TRBV6-6 and TRBJ1-4; D is possibly TRBD1 (6 bases). Per germline, CDR1 MNHNY and CDR2 SVGAGI (reference sequence). The CDR3 spans 13 residues. The CDR3 region is CAGGGRDNEKLFF. The CDR3 region has the DNA TGTGCAGGGGGGGGGAGAGATAATGAAAAACTGTTTTTT.

J is TRBJ2-1 and V is TRBV20-1, with a tentative D call TRBD1 (6 bases). The CDR3 has 15 amino acids. Germline values: CDR1 DFQATT, CDR2 SNEGSKA (reference sequence). V lost 5 bases, J lost 2 bases, and 16 bases lay in between. The DNA for the CDR3 is TGCAGTGCTGGACAGCGTAGGAACCCCTACAATGAGCAGTTCTTC. This gives the protein CSAGQRRNPYNEQFF.

This clonotype was seen a handful of times. This chain uses TRBV7-9 with TRBJ2-3; TRBD2 is a possible D gene (6 bases). Trimming shortened V by 4 bases and J by 1 base, and 15 bases separated the two germline ends. CDR1 and CDR2 from the germline V gene are SEHNR and FQNEAQ (reference sequence). This CDR3 is built from 16 residues. The CDR3 is CASSSSGGVGTDTQYF. The CDR3 DNA is TGTGCCAGCAGCTCATCCGGCGGGGTCGGCACAGATACGCAGTATTTT. The full variable domain, rest sourced from reference TRBV7-9 and TRBJ2-3, is DTGVSQNPRHKITKRGQNVTFRCDPISEHNRLYWYRQTLGQGPEFLTYFQNEAQLEKSRLLSDRFSAERPKGSFSTLEIQRTEQGDSAMYLCASSSSGGVGTDTQYFGPGTRLTVL.

The rearrangement joins TRBV2 to TRBJ2-5; no clear D. Germline CDR1 SNHLY, CDR2 FYNNEI. V lost 4 bases to trimming and J lost 2 bases, with 8 bases between them. CDR3 size: 13 residues. The CDR3 protein is CASSVRGQETQYF. In DNA form, the CDR3 reads TGTGCCAGCAGTGTCCGCGGTCAAGAGACCCAGTACTTC.

The V gene is TRBV6-1, the J gene TRBJ2-7, with 7 bases matching TRBD2. CDR1 and CDR2 from the germline V gene are MNHNS and SASEGT. Germline trimming cut 6 bases from V and 4 bases from J; bases unmatched to any gene: 15. This CDR3 has 16 amino acids. The CDR3 protein is CASSAQGWGLYYEQYF. In nucleotides, the CDR3 is TGTGCCAGCAGCGCCCAGGGTTGGGGACTATATTACGAGCAGTACTTC.

This chain joins TRBV28 and TRBJ2-7; the D gene is possibly TRBD2 (6 bases). CDR3 length equals 14 residues. Trimming shortened V by 5 bases and J by 4 bases, and 15 bases separated the two germline ends. Germline CDR1 reads MDHEN; CDR2 reads SYDVKM. CDR3 DNA sequence: TGTGCCAGCAGTCCGGTCGGGGGTTTATACGAGCAGTACTTC. It is translated as CASSPVGGLYEQYF.

The gene calls are TRBV6-2 or TRBV6-3 and TRBJ2-7; TRBD1 is a possible D gene (6 bases). This CDR3 region has 14 residues. Trimming left V 8 bases short and J 5 bases short, with 19 bases between. The germline CDR1 and CDR2 sequences are MNHEY and SVGEGT. The CDR3, as DNA: TGTGCCAGCCGACCCCTGACAGGATCGAACGAGCAGTACTTC. Its translation is CASRPLTGSNEQYF.

The chain joins TRBV20-1 to TRBJ1-5; D may be TRBD1 (6 bases). CDR1 DFQATT and CDR2 SNEGSKA come from the germline V gene (reference sequence). The CDR3 has 13 residues. V lost 7 bases and J 4 bases, leaving 14 bases between the germline ends. CDR3 in DNA: TGCAGTGGATCTAACAGGGTAAATCAGCCCCAGCATTTT. Its protein is CSGSNRVNQPQHF.

This clonotype was counted ten times or more. V usage is TRBV7-8 and J usage is TRBJ2-7; 7 bases map to TRBD1. This CDR3 has 16 amino acids. V dropped 5 bases and J dropped 2; count of bases not matched to a gene: 12. Germline-derived CDR1 and CDR2 are SGHVS and FQNEAQ. This chain's CDR3 is CASSHTPGQRTYEQYF. CDR3 bases: TGTGCCAGCAGCCACACTCCGGGACAGAGAACCTACGAGCAGTACTTC.

The gene calls are TRBV28 and TRBJ2-2, with D hard to call. This CDR3 comprises 14 residues. The germline CDR1 and CDR2 sequences are MDHEN and SYDVKM. V shed 7 bases and J shed 4 bases, with 13 bases lying between them. CDR3 sequence (DNA): TGTGCCAGCACCCACAGAAGAGTCACCGGGGAGCTGTTTTTT. Its translation: CASTHRRVTGELFF.